This T cell receptor beta chain was sequenced during a study of blood T cell repertoires in COVID-19. Study-wide background: Nucleic acid was either cDNA or gDNA, and it came from T cells, B-cell-depleted T cells, or PBMCs.

From germline, CDR1 is MGHRA and CDR2 YSYEKL. Trimming pared 1 base from V and 6 bases from J, leaving 9 bases between. This CDR3 spans 14 amino acids. Only in-frame clones appear in the TCRdb table, and some are missing; sequencing was by immunoSEQ multiplex PCR. Seen here are 150,000 or so clones, 88% observed once, and the top ten hold about 2.4%. This clone was seen a few times. Sequencing was performed on peripheral blood. The chain employs TRBV4-1 and TRBJ1-4, with D perhaps matching TRBD1 (5 bases). The sequence derives from a woman between 70 and 85 years old with acute or convalescent COVID-19. The CDR3 nucleotides are TGCGCCAGCAGCCAAGCGGCAGGGTATGAAAAACTGTTTTTT. Its protein product is CASSQAAGYEKLFF.